This T cell receptor beta chain was identified in a study of human T cells and chemical hapten exposure. The length of the CDR3 is 16 residues. V was pared by 0 bases and J by 7 bases, with 5 bases of the junction left unmatched. Germline-derived CDR1 and CDR2 are MNHEY and SVGAGI. Each CDR3 protein gets one entry after TCRdb re-called the RACE reads with MiXCR. The repertoire includes 340,000 or so distinct CDR3 sequences, about 7% of them detected once, and around 8.4% sits in the top ten. The time point is: patch test 1, 2 weeks after DPC sensitization. This sample's treatment: therapeutic diphenylcyclopropenone sensitization with weekly scalp DPC.

V is TRBV6-5 and J is TRBJ2-3, with 12 bases aligning to TRBD2. This receptor was obtained from a young woman with alopecia areata. Some clones in this sample may be carry-over from other donors' samples. Source: whole blood, taken in connection with sensitization to the hapten diphenylcyclopropenone (DPC). The CDR3 region has the DNA TGTGCCAGCAGTTACTCTCCTAGCGGGGGGGCTTATACGCAGTATTTT. Protein product: CASSYSPSGGAYTQYF.